The entry below gives a single T cell receptor (beta chain) sequence along with its context. The antigen is undetermined. This sample is drawn from a study of CD8 T cells in ankylosing spondylitis. Study results and limitations: The study looked at matched synovial fluid samples from ankylosing spondylitis patients. Disease-linked clones were reported to be significantly enriched there. Ankylosing spondylitis blood seemed to carry a telltale TCR beta motif made of several highly homologous variants. There were earlier reports of some motif variants in reactive arthritis synovial fluid and blood.

Via MiXCR, TCRdb re-called the 5' RACE reads, giving one row per CDR3 protein. The table has about 360,000 distinct CDR3 sequences, 20% to 25% seen once. This CDR3 contains 15 residues. Trimming cost V 3 bases and J 7 bases, with 18 bases left between them. CDR1 LNHDA and CDR2 SQIVND come from the germline V gene (reference sequence). This chain uses TRBV19 with TRBJ2-5; no clear D gene. The TCR comes from a male donor with ankylosing spondylitis or in good health (not recorded which). Sequenced material: blood, either unsorted or a sorted T cell fraction (not recorded which). CDR3 bases: TGTGCCAGTAGTATTATGGTACCGGACCCGGGGACCCAGTACTTC. It encodes CASSIMVPDPGTQYF.